This TCR beta chain was observed in a study of response to subunit inactivated influenza vaccine. As concerns this clonotype: Antigen: not known.

MiXCR, run by TCRdb on the RT-PCR reads, gives a single entry per CDR3 protein. The sample has hundreds of thousands of distinct CDR3 sequences; more than 15% are singletons. Trimming left V 5 bases short and J 2 bases short, with 13 bases between. The germline CDR1 and CDR2 sequences are SGHTA and FQGNSA. This CDR3 region has 14 residues. Study outcomes and limitations: Authors suggested each seasonal influenza vaccination recruits few new T cells.

The TCR originated in a man aged 50 to 59 who received an inactivated influenza vaccine. The chain recombines TRBV7-2 with TRBJ2-7, with D perhaps matching TRBD1 (6 bases). The sequenced sample was PBMCs from blood, obtained roughly 13 days after vaccination. The CDR3 here is CASSPSQGTYEQYF. CDR3 DNA sequence: TGTGCCAGCAGCCCATCACAGGGTACCTACGAGCAGTACTTC. The whole variable domain, remainder taken from reference TRBV7-2 and TRBJ2-7, is GAGVSQSPSNKVTEKGKDVELRCDPISGHTALYWYRQSLGQGLEFLIYFQGNSAPDKSGLPSDRFSAERTGGSVSTLTIQRTQQEDSAVYLCASSPSQGTYEQYFGPGTRLTVT.